The sequence of this T cell receptor (beta chain) was determined in a study of blood T cell repertoires in COVID-19. Study-level background: T cells, B-cell-depleted T cells, or PBMCs provided the cDNA or gDNA that served as material.

The ends lost 5 bases at V and 8 bases at J; junction bases unmatched: 16. Germline CDR1 MDHEN, CDR2 SYDVKM. The CDR3 is 17 residues long. Methods used by the authors: Using reference gene primer amplification, nucleated cell counts were estimated. Some clones are missing from TCRdb's copy, which holds only in-frame ones; the method was immunoSEQ multiplex PCR. V, J and clone size were drawn from that table, and D and trimming were deduced from the DNA. The top ten hold approximately 1% of the sample, which has 330,000 or so clones, 88% seen once. Residents of around 24 US areas, aged about 18 to 95 years, made up the participants. A case of COVID-19 had been met by exposed participants within 2 weeks before study entry.

Sequenced sample: PBMCs or T cells enriched from blood (not recorded which). This chain joins TRBV28 and TRBJ2-1, with 9 nucleotides matching TRBD2. The clonotype was recovered from a woman between 25 and 40 years old who had been exposed to COVID-19. CDR3 loop: CASSTIRKRGTSYEQFF. The CDR3 nucleotides read TGTGCCAGCAGTACCATTCGGAAGAGGGGGACTAGCTATGAGCAGTTCTTC.